This TCR beta chain appears in the sequencing data of a study of blood T cell repertoires in COVID-19. About the research overall: Researchers got acute and convalescent COVID-19 samples from the United States, Italy and Spain.

Data came from immunoSEQ multiplex PCR; TCRdb stores just in-frame clones and leaves some out. The table shows roughly 60,000 clones, with about 87% occurring only once. The V gene lost 1 base and the J gene lost 3 bases, with 8 bases spanning the gap. CDR3 size: 14 residues. Germline V gene data show CDR1 as SGHRS and CDR2 as YFSETQ. Sequencing was performed on peripheral blood. This clonotype originated in a man between 40 and 49 years old with COVID-19, enrolled during active disease. The J gene is TRBJ2-1, the V gene TRBV5-1; D call uncertain. In DNA form, the CDR3 reads TGCGCCAGCAGCTTGTCGAACAGCTACAATGAGCAGTTCTTC. Its protein product is CASSLSNSYNEQFF.